The rows below give T cell receptor beta chains drawn from one sample of a study of T cell repertoires in cytomegalovirus infection. Each CDR3 protein gets one entry after TCRdb re-called the reads with MiXCR. The table has fewer than 250,000 distinct CDR3 sequences, roughly 12% seen once. The sample consisted of PBMCs. These receptor sequences come from a human donor in good health (CMV status not recorded). Some clones in this sample may be carry-over from other donors' samples. CDR3s leave out the opening cysteine and the closing phenylalanine or tryptophan. Clone size is given for some rows only: seen once, a few or many times, or a class if the clone is expanded.

clone_size: many
j_call: TRBJ2-1
v_call: TRBV7-8
cdr3_aa: ASSLGLAGPHEQF

clone_size: many
j_call: TRBJ2-1
v_call: TRBV7-2
cdr3_aa: ASSLNGATLSNEQF

clone_size: many
j_call: TRBJ2-3
v_call: TRBV7-2
cdr3_aa: ASSRQGYDTQY

clone_size: .
j_call: TRBJ2-4
v_call: TRBV20-1
cdr3_aa: SARPAGARNIQY

clone_size: many
j_call: TRBJ1-5
v_call: TRBV7-9
cdr3_aa: ASSLGHRTGGNRGGNQPQH

clone_size: many
j_call: TRBJ1-5
v_call: TRBV7-2
cdr3_aa: ASSATGTGRQPQH

clone_size: many
j_call: TRBJ1-6
v_call: TRBV5-6
cdr3_aa: ASSRADRPENSPLH

clone_size: many
j_call: TRBJ1-4
v_call: TRBV28
cdr3_aa: ASRQGSTNEKLF

clone_size: many
j_call: TRBJ2-2
v_call: TRBV6-6
cdr3_aa: ASSPRESGGGELF

clone_size: many
j_call: TRBJ1-1
v_call: TRBV11-1
cdr3_aa: ASSLDRIGNTEAF

clone_size: many
j_call: TRBJ1-2
v_call: TRBV7-2
cdr3_aa: ASSLDVAGKKDYGYT

clone_size: few
j_call: TRBJ2-3
v_call: TRBV20-1
cdr3_aa: SAPGQGIHTQY

clone_size: few
j_call: TRBJ2-7
v_call: TRBV2
cdr3_aa: ASSYTGTVYEQY

clone_size: many
j_call: TRBJ2-6
v_call: TRBV7-2
cdr3_aa: ASSRRTSGANVLT

clone_size: many
j_call: TRBJ1-3
v_call: TRBV7-2
cdr3_aa: ASSLGPQPGNTIY

clone_size: many
j_call: TRBJ2-5
v_call: TRBV7-2
cdr3_aa: ASSSDSGSGGETQY

clone_size: many
j_call: TRBJ2-1
v_call: TRBV7-2
cdr3_aa: ASSSEVSGGRSYNEQF

clone_size: many
j_call: TRBJ2-1
v_call: TRBV6-2/TRBV6-3
cdr3_aa: ASSPRTGRSYNEQF

clone_size: .
j_call: TRBJ2-3
v_call: TRBV6-2/TRBV6-3
cdr3_aa: ASSYTSGGPSSTDTQY

clone_size: few
j_call: TRBJ2-5
v_call: TRBV7-3
cdr3_aa: ASSPAPSSGQETQY

clone_size: .
j_call: TRBJ1-2
v_call: TRBV20-1
cdr3_aa: SARPRLNYGYT

clone_size: many
j_call: TRBJ1-2
v_call: TRBV28
cdr3_aa: ASSFGANYT

clone_size: many
j_call: TRBJ2-1
v_call: TRBV19
cdr3_aa: ASNDHFSYNEQF

clone_size: many
j_call: TRBJ1-5
v_call: TRBV28
cdr3_aa: ASSSTLGSLSNQPQH